This T cell receptor beta chain was documented in a study of T-cell reconstitution after alpha-beta-depleted transplantation in children. The CDR3 has 8 residues. CDR1 and CDR2 from the germline V gene are SGHDT and YYEEEE. Unique molecular identifiers were used to barcode this TCRbeta library. TCRdb re-called the PCR reads through MiXCR, storing one row per CDR3 protein. Among under 35,000 distinct CDR3 sequences listed, 15% to 20% were seen once. Concerning this clonotype: The junction differs from germline at one of its ends, possibly a read error.

The input for sequencing was PBMCs, mostly from graft donor cells, taken 60 days after TCRalphabeta/CD19-depleted stem cell transplant. V is TRBV5-6 and J is TRBJ1-1; unclear D gene. This clonotype originated in a male patient aged 2 to 9 who had a stem cell transplant for acute lymphoblastic leukemia, so the T cells may come from the graft donor. CDR3 residues: CASSLVVF. CDR3 nucleotides: TGTGCCAGCAGCTTGGTTGTCTTT.